This T cell receptor beta chain was captured in a study of shared clonotypes between healthy human individuals. Study-wide results and limits: Represented genetic and exposure-history diversity was restricted by having few donors.

Every one of the donors was a Caucasian adult that lived in Nashville, Tennessee. Regarding this clone: Its antigen remains unknown.

For unsorted PBMC, 300 ng DNA per replicate equaled roughly 28,000 T cell genomes. Sequencing was performed with immunoSEQ multiplex PCR; in TCRdb, only in-frame clones are kept and a portion is missing. Among around 500,000 clones, approximately 80% were seen once, and the ten largest hold 12%. The sample was PBMCs. This clonotype was sampled from a woman in her thirties or forties in good health. Some clones in this sample may be carry-over from other donors' samples.

CDR3 coding DNA: TGTGCCAGCTCAAGCGGGACGACAGGGGTTAATGAGCAGTTCTTC. Protein product: CASSSGTTGVNEQFF. V gene TRBV18 combines with J gene TRBJ2-1, with D perhaps TRBD1 (8 bases). Germline CDR1 reads KGHSH; CDR2 reads LQKENI. Trimming shortened V by 5 bases and J by 7 bases, and 18 bases separated the two germline ends. The CDR3 is made up of 15 amino acids.